This TCR beta chain was sequenced in a study of beta chain features in type 1 diabetes. Study details: Sorted cells, approximately 110,000,000 in number, were examined across all samples. Study-wide points: Reads derived from cDNA could over-represent cells showing high TCR expression.

As to this clone: Its antigen remains unidentified.

The CDR3 is 15 amino acids. V shed 1 base and J shed 2 bases, with 11 bases lying between them. From germline, CDR1 is GTSNPN and CDR2 SVGIG (reference sequence). Expressed TCRB transcripts were sequenced because the isolated RNA had all been reverse transcribed beforehand. The assay was immunoSEQ multiplex PCR, and TCRdb's table has in-frame clones only and misses some. The sample includes more than 300,000 clones, roughly 12% seen only once; the top ten take approximately 0.015%. Sample: naive CD4+ T cells from blood. The chain has TRBV30 and TRBJ1-4; D may be TRBD1 (6 bases). The sequence came from a man aged 18 to 30 in good health. CDR3: CAWSGKGVTNEKLFF. The CDR3 nucleotides read TGTGCCTGGAGTGGCAAGGGGGTGACTAATGAAAAACTGTTTTTT.